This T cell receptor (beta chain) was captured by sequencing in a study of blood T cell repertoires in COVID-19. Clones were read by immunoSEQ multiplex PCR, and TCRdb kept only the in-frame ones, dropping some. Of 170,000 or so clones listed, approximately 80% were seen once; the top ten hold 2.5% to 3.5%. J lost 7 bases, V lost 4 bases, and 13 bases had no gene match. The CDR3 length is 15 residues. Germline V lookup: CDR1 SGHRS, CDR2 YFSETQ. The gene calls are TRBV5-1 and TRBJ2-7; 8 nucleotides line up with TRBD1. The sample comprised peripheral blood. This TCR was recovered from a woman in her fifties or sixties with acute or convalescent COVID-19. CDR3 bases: TGCGCCAGCAGCATCACCGGGACAGGTAGGGAAGAGCAGTACTTC. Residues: CASSITGTGREEQYF.